A single sample is the source of the 8 T cell receptor beta chains below, sequenced in a study of cytomegalovirus exposure and HLA in healthy donors. Primers: 60 Vbeta forward and 13 Jbeta reverse. Profiling relied on immunoSEQ multiplex PCR, and the TCRdb table lists in-frame clones only, not all of them. The table lists about 74,000 clones. The specimen was PBMCs. The receptors originated from a female donor in good health and CMV-seropositive.

This rearrangement joins TRBV29-1 to TRBJ1-1, with D tentatively TRBD1 (5 bases). V lost 3 bases and J lost 0, with 8 bases in between. Germline V gives CDR1 SQVTM, CDR2 ANQGSEA. This CDR3 region has 13 residues. The CDR3 nucleotides read TGCAGCGTTGAGGCAGGGTTGAACACTGAAGCTTTCTTT. It translates to CSVEAGLNTEAFF.

The rearrangement links TRBV4-3 to TRBJ1-6; D is possibly TRBD1 (5 bases). Trimming pared 3 bases from V and 10 bases from J, leaving 16 bases between. Germline values: CDR1 LGHNA, CDR2 YSLEER. The CDR3 loop spans 15 amino acids. CDR3: CASSQEPGPWSPLHF. The CDR3 DNA sequence: TGCGCCAGCAGCCAGGAACCAGGGCCGTGGTCACCCCTCCACTTT.

The chain uses TRBV5-6 and TRBJ1-1, with TRBD1 matching over 8 bases. J lost 6 bases, V lost 4 bases, and 11 bases had no gene match. The germline V gene encodes CDR1 SGHDT and CDR2 YYEEEE. The CDR3 has 15 residues. The CDR3: CASSGGDRLGAEAFF. DNA of the CDR3: TGTGCCAGCAGCGGGGGGGACAGGCTCGGGGCTGAAGCTTTCTTT.

The chain carries TRBV11-2 and TRBJ2-3; TRBD2 matches at 10 bases. CDR1 is SGHAT, CDR2 FQNNGV, per germline. Unmatched junction bases numbered 12, after V lost 4 bases and J lost 11 bases. The CDR3 extends over 15 amino acids. CDR3 region: CASSSLGLAGGEQYF. As DNA, the CDR3 is TGTGCCAGCAGCTCCCTGGGATTAGCGGGGGGTGAGCAGTATTTT.

This chain connects TRBV4-2 to TRBJ2-1; TRBD2 matches at 10 bases. CDR3 size: 16 residues. V gave up 0 bases and J gave up 5 bases; unmatched junction bases: 4. In germline, CDR1 is LGHNA, CDR2 YNFKEQ. CDR3 coding DNA: TGTGCCAGCAGCCAAGATCGGACTAGCGGTCACAATGAGCAGTTCTTC. Protein sequence: CASSQDRTSGHNEQFF.

The rearrangement uses TRBV6-5 and TRBJ2-7, with 13 bases matching TRBD2. V was clipped by 2 bases and J by 4 bases; unmatched bases: 5. Germline assignment: CDR1 MNHEY and CDR2 SVGAGI. There are 16 residues in the CDR3. CDR3 sequence (DNA): TGTGCCAGCAGTTACACTAGCGGGAGGGCAGCGTACGAGCAGTACTTC. Protein: CASSYTSGRAAYEQYF.

V usage is TRBV4-3 and J usage is TRBJ1-2, with 7 positions matching TRBD1. V dropped 3 bases and J dropped 4; count of bases not matched to a gene: 11. The V gene's germline CDR1 is LGHNA and CDR2 YSLEER. The CDR3 contains 16 residues. CDR3 residues: CASSQEWTGRSYGYTF. The CDR3 region has the DNA TGCGCCAGCAGCCAGGAATGGACAGGCCGATCCTATGGCTACACCTTC.

The rearrangement links TRBV6-5 to TRBJ1-2; 7 bases fit TRBD1. The V and J ends lost 6 bases and 5 bases, in that order; junction bases with no gene match: 6. The CDR3 totals 13 residues. From germline, CDR1 is MNHEY and CDR2 SVGAGI. CDR3 in DNA: TGTGCCAGCAGACAGGACAGGTCATATGGCTACACCTTC. As protein: CASRQDRSYGYTF.